Here is one TCR beta chain with its context. Methods used by the authors: By means of reference gene primer amplification, nucleated cell counts were estimated. Data came from immunoSEQ multiplex PCR; TCRdb stores just in-frame clones and leaves some out. V, J and clone size were drawn from that table, and D and trimming were deduced from the DNA. The repertoire holds 68,000 or so clones, with around 90% as singletons. V gave up 2 bases and J gave up 6 bases; unmatched junction bases: 7. This CDR3 comprises 15 residues. Germline loops: CDR1 SGHRS, CDR2 YFSETQ. These data are taken from a study of blood T cell repertoires in COVID-19. Study overall: Some COVID-19 samples were acute and others convalescent; all came from the United States, Italy and Spain. T cells, B-cell-depleted T cells, or PBMCs supplied cDNA or gDNA.

The Seattle patients joined while their infection was active and were tracked longitudinally afterward. The genes are TRBV5-1 and TRBJ2-1, with 8 bases that match TRBD1. This TCR was recovered from a woman aged 45-65 years with COVID-19, enrolled during active disease. The sequenced material came from peripheral blood. The CDR3 sequence is CASSFGLTGGNEQFF. DNA of the CDR3: TGCGCCAGCAGCTTCGGATTAACAGGGGGCAATGAGCAGTTCTTC. Looking up the rest from reference TRBV5-1 and TRBJ2-1 gives the full variable domain: KAGVTQTPRYLIKTRGQQVTLSCSPISGHRSVSWYQQTPGQGLQFLFEYFSETQRNKGNFPGRFSGRQFSNSRSEMNVSTLELGDSALYLCASSFGLTGGNEQFFGPGTRLTVL.